The sample holds many counts of the clone carrying this TCR beta chain. Antigen specificity is unknown. Out of roughly 10 ml of fresh peripheral blood came the PBMCs. The data stem from a study of T cells in Graves' hyperthyroidism and ophthalmopathy. The CDR3 consists of 15 residues. Deletions cut 0 bases from V and 2 bases from J, with 9 bases between. Germline V CDR1 and CDR2: LNHNV, YYDKDF (reference sequence). General observations from the study: Ophthalmopathy was model-predicted a median around seven months pre-onset. Separation of ophthalmopathy from stable hyperthyroidism was achieved by a 13 V-J model.

The CDR3 regions of TCR beta were amplified from RNA transcripts. TCR CDR3 underwent first-round RT-PCR with the HTBI primer set. TCRdb fed the multiplex PCR reads into MiXCR, producing one record per CDR3 protein. The sample records under 350,000 distinct CDR3 sequences, over 15% being singletons. The origin of this receptor is an older woman with Graves' ophthalmopathy. The rearrangement uses TRBV15 and TRBJ2-3; D is unresolved. The sample consisted of blood. In DNA form, the CDR3 reads TGTGCCACCAGCAGAGAGGAAGAAGACACAGATACGCAGTATTTT. Translated: CATSREEEDTDTQYF.